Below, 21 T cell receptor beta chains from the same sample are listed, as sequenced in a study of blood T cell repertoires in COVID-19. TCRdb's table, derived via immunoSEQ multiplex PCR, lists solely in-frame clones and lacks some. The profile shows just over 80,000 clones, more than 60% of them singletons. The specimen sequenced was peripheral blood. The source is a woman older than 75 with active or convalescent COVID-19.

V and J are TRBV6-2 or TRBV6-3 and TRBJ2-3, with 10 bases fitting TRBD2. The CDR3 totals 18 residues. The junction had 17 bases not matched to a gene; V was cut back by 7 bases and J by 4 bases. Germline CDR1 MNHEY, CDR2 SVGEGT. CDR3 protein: CASIPSLGLAPFPDTQYF. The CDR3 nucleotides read TGTGCCAGCATCCCATCCTTGGGACTAGCGCCTTTCCCAGATACGCAGTATTTT.

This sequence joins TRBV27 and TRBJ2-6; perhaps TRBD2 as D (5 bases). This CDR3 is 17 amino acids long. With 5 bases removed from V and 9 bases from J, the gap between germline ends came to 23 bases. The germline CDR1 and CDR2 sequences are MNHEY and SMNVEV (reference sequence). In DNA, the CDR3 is TGTGCCAGCAGTCCACTCACGGGGTACTATGAAGGCAACGTCCTGACTTTC. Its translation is CASSPLTGYYEGNVLTF.

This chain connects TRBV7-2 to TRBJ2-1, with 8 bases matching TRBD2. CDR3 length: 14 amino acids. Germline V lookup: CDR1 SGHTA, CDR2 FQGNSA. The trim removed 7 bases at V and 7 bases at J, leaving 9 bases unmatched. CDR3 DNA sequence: TGTGCCAGCACGACGGGGGGGCGGAGGAATGAGCAGTTCTTC. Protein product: CASTTGGRRNEQFF. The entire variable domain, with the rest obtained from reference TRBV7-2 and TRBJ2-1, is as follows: GAGVSQSPSNKVTEKGKDVELRCDPISGHTALYWYRQSLGQGLEFLIYFQGNSAPDKSGLPSDRFSAERTGGSVSTLTIQRTQQEDSAVYLCASTTGGRRNEQFFGPGTRLTVL.

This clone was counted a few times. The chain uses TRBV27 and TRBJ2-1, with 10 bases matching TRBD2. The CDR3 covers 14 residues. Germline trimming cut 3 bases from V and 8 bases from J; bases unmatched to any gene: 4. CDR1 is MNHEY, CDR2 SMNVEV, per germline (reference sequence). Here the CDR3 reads CASSLGSGGHEQFF. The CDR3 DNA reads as TGTGCCAGCAGTTTGGGTAGCGGGGGGCATGAGCAGTTCTTC.

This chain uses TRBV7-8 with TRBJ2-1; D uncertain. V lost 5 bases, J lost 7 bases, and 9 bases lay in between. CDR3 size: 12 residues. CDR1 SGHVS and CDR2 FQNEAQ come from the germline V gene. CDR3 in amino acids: CASSQRWNEQFF. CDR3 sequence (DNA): TGTGCCAGCAGCCAGAGATGGAATGAGCAGTTCTTC.

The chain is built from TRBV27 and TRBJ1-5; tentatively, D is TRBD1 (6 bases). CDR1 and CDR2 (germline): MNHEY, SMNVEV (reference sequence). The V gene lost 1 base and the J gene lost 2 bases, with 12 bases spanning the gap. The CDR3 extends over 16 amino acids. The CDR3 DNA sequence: TGTGCCAGCAGTTTATATGCCAGGGGTGGCAATCAGCCCCAGCATTTT. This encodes CASSLYARGGNQPQHF.

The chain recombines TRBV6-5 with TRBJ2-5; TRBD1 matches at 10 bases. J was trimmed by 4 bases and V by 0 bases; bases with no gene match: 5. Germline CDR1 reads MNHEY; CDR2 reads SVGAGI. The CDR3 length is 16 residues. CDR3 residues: CASSYSAGTGVETQYF. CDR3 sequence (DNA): TGTGCCAGCAGTTACTCAGCGGGGACAGGGGTAGAGACCCAGTACTTC.

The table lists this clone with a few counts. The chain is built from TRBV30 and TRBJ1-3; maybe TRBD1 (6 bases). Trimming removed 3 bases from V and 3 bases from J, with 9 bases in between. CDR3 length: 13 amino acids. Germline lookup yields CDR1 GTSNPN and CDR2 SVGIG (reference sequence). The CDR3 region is CAWRGAVGNTIYF. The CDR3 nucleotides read TGTGCCTGGAGGGGGGCGGTTGGAAACACCATATATTTT.

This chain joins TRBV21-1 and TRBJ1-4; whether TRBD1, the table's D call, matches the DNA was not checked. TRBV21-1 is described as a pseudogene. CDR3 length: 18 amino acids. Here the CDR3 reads CASSSRGTGTGISEKLFF. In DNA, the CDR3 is TGTGCCAGCAGCTCACGAGGCACCGGGACAGGGATAAGTGAAAAACTGTTTTTT.

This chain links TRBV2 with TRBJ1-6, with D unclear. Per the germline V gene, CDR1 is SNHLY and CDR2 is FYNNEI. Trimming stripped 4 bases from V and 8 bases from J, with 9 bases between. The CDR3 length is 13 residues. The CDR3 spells CASSAFRDSPLHF. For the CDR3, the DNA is TGTGCCAGCAGTGCTTTTCGGGATTCACCCCTCCACTTT.

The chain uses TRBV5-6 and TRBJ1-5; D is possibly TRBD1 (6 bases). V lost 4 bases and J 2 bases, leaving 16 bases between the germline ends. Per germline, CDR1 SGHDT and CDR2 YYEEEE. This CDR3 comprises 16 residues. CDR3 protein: CASSLTGGDRNQPQHF. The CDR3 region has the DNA TGTGCCAGCAGCCTAACTGGGGGCGATCGCAATCAGCCCCAGCATTTT.

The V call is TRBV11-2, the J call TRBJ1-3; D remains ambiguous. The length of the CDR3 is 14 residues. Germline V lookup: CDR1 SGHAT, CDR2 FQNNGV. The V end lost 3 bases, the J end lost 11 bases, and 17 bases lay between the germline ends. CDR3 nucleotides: TGTGCCAGCAGCTTCCCTTCTGAGTCAGGCGCCATATATTTT. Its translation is CASSFPSESGAIYF.

CDR3 residues: CARSDEQYF. The CDR3, as DNA: TGTGCCAGGTCCGACGAGCAGTACTTC. The chain has TRBV9 and TRBJ2-7; D not resolved. This CDR3 is 9 amino acids long. Germline values: CDR1 SGDLS, CDR2 YYNGEE. V lost 8 bases and J 5 bases, leaving 5 bases between the germline ends.

CDR3 in amino acids: CASRSPGQSSYEQYF. The CDR3 nucleotides are TGTGCCAGCAGGAGTCCGGGACAGAGCTCCTACGAGCAGTACTTC. The rearrangement links TRBV6-5 to TRBJ2-7; 7 nucleotides line up with TRBD1. Germline V lookup: CDR1 MNHEY, CDR2 SVGAGI. J lost 0 bases, V lost 6 bases, and 8 bases had no gene match. There are 15 residues in the CDR3.

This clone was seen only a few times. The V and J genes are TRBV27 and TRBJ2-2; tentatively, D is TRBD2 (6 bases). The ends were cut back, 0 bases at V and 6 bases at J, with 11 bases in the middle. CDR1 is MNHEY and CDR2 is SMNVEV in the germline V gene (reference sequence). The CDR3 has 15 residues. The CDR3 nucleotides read TGTGCCAGCAGTTTATCCTTCGGGACTCCCGGGGAGCTGTTTTTT. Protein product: CASSLSFGTPGELFF.

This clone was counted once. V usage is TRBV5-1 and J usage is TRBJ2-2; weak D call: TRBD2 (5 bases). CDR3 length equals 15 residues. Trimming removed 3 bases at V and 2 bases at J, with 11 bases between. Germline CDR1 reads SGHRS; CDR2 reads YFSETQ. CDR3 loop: CASSSYGENTGELFF. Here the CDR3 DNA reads TGCGCCAGCAGCTCGTACGGGGAAAACACCGGGGAGCTGTTTTTT.

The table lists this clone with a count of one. The CDR3 coding sequence is TGTGCCAGTAGTATAGGCGCCCGGGCTGAAGCTTTCTTT. Translating it yields CASSIGARAEAFF. The chain joins TRBV19 to TRBJ1-1; no clear D gene. Between the trimmed V and J ends, which lost 1 base and 6 bases, there was a span of 9 bases. The CDR3 covers 13 residues. Germline CDR1 is LNHDA and CDR2 is SQIVND (reference sequence).

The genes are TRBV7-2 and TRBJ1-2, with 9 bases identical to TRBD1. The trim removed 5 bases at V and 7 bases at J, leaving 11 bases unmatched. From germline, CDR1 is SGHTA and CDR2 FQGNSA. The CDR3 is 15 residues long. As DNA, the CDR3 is TGTGCCAGCAGCGTATCGGGACAGGGAGTAAGTGGCTACACCTTC. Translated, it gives CASSVSGQGVSGYTF.

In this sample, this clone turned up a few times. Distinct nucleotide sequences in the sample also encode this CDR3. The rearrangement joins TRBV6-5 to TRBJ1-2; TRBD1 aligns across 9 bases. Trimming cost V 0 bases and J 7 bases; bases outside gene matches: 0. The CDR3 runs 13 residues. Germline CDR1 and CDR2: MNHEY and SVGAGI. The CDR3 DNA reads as TGTGCCAGCAGTTACTCGACAGGGGGTGGCTACACCTTC. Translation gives CASSYSTGGGYTF.

The CDR3 loop reads CASSLSSWGSYGYTF. CDR3 in DNA: TGTGCCAGCAGTTTATCTAGTTGGGGCTCGTATGGCTACACCTTC. The gene calls are TRBV28 and TRBJ1-2; possible D gene TRBD1, 5 bases. The germline V and J ends were trimmed by 1 base and 5 bases, with 14 bases remaining between them. CDR1 is MDHEN and CDR2 is SYDVKM in the germline V gene. The CDR3 sequence is 15 residues long.

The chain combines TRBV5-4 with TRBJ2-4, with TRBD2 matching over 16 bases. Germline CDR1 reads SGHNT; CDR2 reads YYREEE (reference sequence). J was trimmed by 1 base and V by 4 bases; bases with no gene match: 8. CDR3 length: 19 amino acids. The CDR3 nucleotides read TGTGCCAGCAGCCCCGGGACTAGCGGGGGGGTCGCGGCCAAAAACATTCAGTACTTC. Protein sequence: CASSPGTSGGVAAKNIQYF.